This is a list of T cell receptor beta chains from one sample in a study of cytotoxic CD8 clonotypes in ibrutinib-treated CLL. Some clones are missing from TCRdb's copy, which holds only in-frame ones; the method was immunoSEQ multiplex PCR. Counted here are around 24,000 clones, approximately 72% occurring once; the ten biggest clones make up more than 7%. The sample was PBMCs, taken before ibrutinib treatment. The source is a human donor with chronic lymphocytic leukemia. CDR3s include the opening cysteine and the closing phenylalanine or tryptophan. The order of the fields is clone size, V gene, J gene, D gene, CDR3 protein, CDR3 DNA. A D gene is named only where the DNA matches it firmly. Expanded clones are given a class, and other clones once, few, many or no size at all.

clone size: once
V gene: TRBV29-1
J gene: TRBJ1-2
D gene: .
CDR3 protein: CSVAMGDMRGYTF
CDR3 DNA: TGCAGCGTTGCTATGGGGGATATGCGTGGCTACACCTTC

clone size: .
V gene: TRBV9
J gene: TRBJ1-2
D gene: .
CDR3 protein: CASRHRDGYGYTF
CDR3 DNA: TGTGCCAGCAGGCACCGGGACGGCTATGGCTACACCTTC

clone size: .
V gene: TRBV5-4
J gene: TRBJ1-4
D gene: .
CDR3 protein: CASSLAGESEKLFF
CDR3 DNA: TGTGCCAGCAGCTTGGCGGGGGAAAGTGAAAAACTGTTTTTT

clone size: .
V gene: TRBV5-1
J gene: TRBJ2-3
D gene: TRBD2
CDR3 protein: CASRDSLATSTDTQYF
CDR3 DNA: TGCGCCAGCAGGGATTCACTAGCGACTAGCACAGATACGCAGTATTTT

clone size: .
V gene: TRBV5-6
J gene: TRBJ2-1
D gene: .
CDR3 protein: CASSFSDEQFF
CDR3 DNA: TGTGCCAGCAGCTTTAGCGATGAGCAGTTCTTC

clone size: .
V gene: TRBV6-6
J gene: TRBJ1-2
D gene: .
CDR3 protein: CASRGKQFSTGGYTF
CDR3 DNA: TGTGCCAGCAGGGGAAAACAGTTTTCTACGGGCGGCTACACCTTC

clone size: .
V gene: TRBV9
J gene: TRBJ2-1
D gene: .
CDR3 protein: CASGGQTIRRNEQFF
CDR3 DNA: TGTGCCAGCGGCGGTCAAACTATCCGACGGAATGAGCAGTTCTTC

clone size: .
V gene: TRBV19
J gene: TRBJ2-7
D gene: TRBD1
CDR3 protein: CASSMGQGVRQYF
CDR3 DNA: TGTGCCAGTAGTATGGGACAGGGGGTGAGGCAGTACTTC

clone size: .
V gene: TRBV27
J gene: TRBJ2-7
D gene: TRBD2
CDR3 protein: CASSLSSWRGGTEQYF
CDR3 DNA: TGTGCCAGCAGTTTGTCTTCTTGGCGGGGGGGGACCGAGCAGTACTTC

clone size: .
V gene: TRBV28
J gene: TRBJ1-1
D gene: .
CDR3 protein: CASSAGAMNTEAFF
CDR3 DNA: TGTGCCAGCAGCGCGGGCGCTATGAACACTGAAGCTTTCTTT

clone size: once
V gene: TRBV6-1
J gene: TRBJ1-2
D gene: .
CDR3 protein: CASSGTVRDGYTF
CDR3 DNA: TGTGCCAGCAGTGGGACCGTCAGAGATGGCTACACCTTC

clone size: few
V gene: TRBV30
J gene: TRBJ1-2
D gene: .
CDR3 protein: CAWSVLGATANYGYTF
CDR3 DNA: TGTGCCTGGAGTGTACTAGGGGCGACAGCTAACTATGGCTACACCTTC

clone size: .
V gene: TRBV5-6
J gene: TRBJ2-7
D gene: TRBD2
CDR3 protein: CASSPPGGTYEQYF
CDR3 DNA: TGTGCCAGCAGCCCTCCCGGGGGGACCTACGAGCAGTACTTC

clone size: .
V gene: TRBV6-1
J gene: TRBJ1-1
D gene: TRBD1
CDR3 protein: CASSVDRAANTEAFF
CDR3 DNA: TGTGCCAGCAGTGTTGACAGGGCGGCGAACACTGAAGCTTTCTTT

clone size: .
V gene: TRBV6-6
J gene: TRBJ2-3
D gene: TRBD2
CDR3 protein: CASSYLLADTDTQYF
CDR3 DNA: TGTGCCAGCAGTTACCTACTAGCGGACACAGATACGCAGTATTTT

clone size: .
V gene: TRBV6-5
J gene: TRBJ1-1
D gene: .
CDR3 protein: CASSYSGFSHF
CDR3 DNA: TGTGCCAGCAGTTACTCAGGCTTTTCCCATTTT